The rows below give T cell receptor beta chains drawn from one sample of a study of cytomegalovirus exposure and HLA in healthy donors. Using immunoSEQ multiplex PCR, the repertoire was profiled, and TCRdb retains in-frame clones only, with some absent. The sample lists over 85,000 clones; roughly 85% were seen once. The sample taken for sequencing was PBMCs. These TCRs come from a middle-aged man in good health and CMV-seronegative. The CDR3 runs from the conserved cysteine through the conserved F or W. The order of the fields is D gene, clone size, V gene, J gene, CDR3 protein, CDR3 DNA. A D gene is named only where the DNA matches it firmly. For some rows the clone size is stated as once, few or many, or as a class when expanded; others skip it.

>TRBD1|few|TRBV7-6|TRBJ2-7
CASSLIPDRVYEQYF
TGTGCCAGCAGCTTAATTCCGGACAGGGTATACGAGCAGTACTTC
>.|.|TRBV19|TRBJ2-2
CASSNQGRTGELFF
TGTGCCAGTAGTAATCAGGGGCGCACCGGGGAGCTGTTTTTT
>.|few|TRBV5-6|TRBJ2-7
CASSPGLGGESYEQYF
TGTGCCAGCAGCCCTGGACTAGGGGGAGAGTCCTACGAGCAGTACTTC
>.|.|TRBV9|TRBJ1-2
CASSVGGRSYGYTF
TGTGCCAGCAGCGTAGGTGGCAGATCCTATGGCTACACCTTC
>TRBD2|.|TRBV19|TRBJ2-1
CASSSGGAIYNEQFF
TGTGCCAGTAGTAGCGGGGGGGCTATTTACAATGAGCAGTTCTTC
>.|.|TRBV19|TRBJ2-7
CASSPRDSLAYEQYF
TGTGCCAGTAGTCCCCGGGACTCCCTGGCCTACGAGCAGTACTTC
>.|.|TRBV6-5|TRBJ1-2
CASSYNGGYTF
TGTGCCAGCAGTTACAACGGGGGCTACACCTTC
>.|.|TRBV5-1|TRBJ1-3
CASSLDNRGNTIYF
TGCGCCAGCAGCTTGGACAATCGCGGGAACACCATATATTTT
>TRBD2|.|TRBV7-9|TRBJ2-7
CSSSLGRAGYEQYF
TGTTCCAGCAGCCTAGGGAGGGCTGGCTACGAGCAGTACTTC
>TRBD2|.|TRBV9|TRBJ2-1
CASSVTSGGADEQFF
TGTGCCAGCAGTGTAACTAGCGGGGGGGCGGATGAGCAGTTCTTC
>.|.|TRBV2|TRBJ1-2
CASSEAGGFYGYTF
TGTGCCAGCAGTGAAGCGGGAGGGTTCTATGGCTACACCTTC
>TRBD1|.|TRBV6-4|TRBJ2-7
CASSGEGQGYYEQYF
TGTGCCAGCAGTGGGGAGGGACAGGGGTACTACGAGCAGTACTTC
>.|.|TRBV15|TRBJ2-5
CATKEDFRAGAETQYF
TGTGCCACCAAGGAAGATTTTAGGGCGGGGGCAGAGACCCAGTACTTC
>TRBD1|.|TRBV7-9|TRBJ2-7
CASSLVGYRGYEQYF
TGTGCCAGCAGCTTAGTCGGATACAGGGGCTACGAGCAGTACTTC
>TRBD1|once|TRBV7-8|TRBJ1-2
CASSFDRGIGYTF
TGTGCCAGCAGCTTCGACAGGGGGATTGGCTACACCTTC
>TRBD2|.|TRBV6-1|TRBJ2-7
CASSEASGGAYEQYF
TGTGCCAGCAGTGAAGCAAGCGGGGGGGCCTACGAGCAGTACTTC
>TRBD1|.|TRBV10-3|TRBJ1-1
CAGAGTENTEAFF
TGTGCCGGGGCCGGGACAGAGAACACTGAAGCTTTCTTT
>TRBD2|.|TRBV10-3|TRBJ2-3
CAISVQRGGSTDTQYF
TGTGCCATCAGTGTTCAGCGGGGGGGAAGCACAGATACGCAGTATTTT
>.|.|TRBV9|TRBJ2-7
CASSVETDYEQYF
TGTGCCAGCAGCGTAGAGACAGACTACGAGCAGTACTTC
>TRBD1|few|TRBV7-2|TRBJ1-6
CASSGQGQGNSPLHF
TGTGCCAGCAGCGGGCAGGGACAGGGCAATTCACCCCTCCACTTT
>.|.|TRBV11-3|TRBJ2-5
CASSLDREETQYF
TGTGCCAGCAGCTTAGACAGGGAAGAGACCCAGTACTTC
>.|.|TRBV5-1|TRBJ2-3
CASSMTVQDTQYF
TGCGCCAGCAGCATGACTGTTCAAGATACGCAGTATTTT
>.|.|TRBV4-1|TRBJ1-1
CASSQDMLGSEAFF
TGCGCCAGCAGCCAAGATATGTTGGGCTCTGAAGCTTTCTTT
>.|.|TRBV19|TRBJ1-1
CASSIVRAGTEAFF
TGTGCCAGTAGTATAGTCCGGGCGGGCACTGAAGCTTTCTTT
>TRBD2|.|TRBV9|TRBJ2-7
CASSLGLAGLYEQYF
TGTGCCAGCAGCTTAGGACTAGCGGGTTTATACGAGCAGTACTTC
>.|once|TRBV5-1|TRBJ1-6
CASSLEPTLAPLHF
TGCGCCAGCAGCTTGGAACCTACCCTTGCACCCCTCCACTTT
>TRBD1|.|TRBV2|TRBJ1-6
CASSGQGNNSPLHF
TGTGCCAGCAGTGGACAGGGGAACAATTCACCCCTCCACTTT
>TRBD1|.|TRBV5-1|TRBJ2-1
CASSPGDRGRYNEQFF
TGCGCCAGCAGCCCGGGCGACAGGGGGCGCTACAATGAGCAGTTCTTC
>TRBD1|.|TRBV29-1|TRBJ2-7
CSAGTGLFEQYF
TGCAGCGCTGGGACAGGGCTTTTCGAGCAGTACTTC
>TRBD1|.|TRBV15|TRBJ2-7
CATSTGTGVYEQYF
TGTGCCACCAGCACCGGGACAGGGGTATACGAGCAGTACTTC
>TRBD2|once|TRBV4-1|TRBJ2-1
CATGGLANEQFF
TGCGCCACGGGGGGACTTGCGAATGAGCAGTTCTTC
>.|.|TRBV6-1|TRBJ1-6
CASSEPRSSYNSPLHF
TGTGCCAGCAGTGAACCGAGGAGCTCCTATAATTCACCCCTCCACTTT
>.|.|TRBV2|TRBJ1-4
CASSGGTPSTNEKLFF
TGTGCCAGCAGTGGGGGGACACCCTCAACTAATGAAAAACTGTTTTTT